The rows below give T cell receptor beta chains drawn from one sample of a study of blood T cell repertoires in COVID-19. This table comes from immunoSEQ multiplex PCR, and its TCRdb copy is limited to in-frame clones, with some not included. The data hold over 120,000 clones, with roughly four fifths observed a single time. The sample was peripheral blood. The receptor source for this set is a woman aged 60-70 years with acute or convalescent COVID-19. Both conserved end residues are part of each CDR3. The D gene is left open where the match is weak. A clone size is listed for some rows: how often the clone was seen (once, few, many), or a class if it is expanded.

abundance,d_gene,len,v_gene,j_gene,CDR3nt,CDR3aa
few,TRBD1,13,TRBV28,TRBJ2-7,TGTCGGGGCCGGGACAGCCTTTCCTACGAGCAGTACTTC,CRGRDSLSYEQYF
NA,TRBD1,12,TRBV6-5,TRBJ1-2,TGTGCCAGCAGACAGGGGGCTTATGGCTACACCTTC,CASRQGAYGYTF
NA,TRBD2,17,TRBV19,TRBJ2-1,TGTGCCAGTGTGGGGACTAGCGGGAGAAAGTGGGGCAATGAGCAGTTCTTC,CASVGTSGRKWGNEQFF
few,NA,17,TRBV3-1/TRBV3-2,TRBJ2-4,TGTGCCAGCAGCCAAGATCTGGCTCGGGGAGCCAAAAACATTCAGTACTTC,CASSQDLARGAKNIQYF
NA,TRBD2,14,TRBV6-4,TRBJ2-3,TGTGCCAGCAGCGGGACTAGTACGGAGGGTACGCAGTATTTT,CASSGTSTEGTQYF
few,NA,12,TRBV7-8,TRBJ2-7,TGTGCCAGCAGCAAAACCAGTGGCGAGCAGTACTTC,CASSKTSGEQYF
NA,NA,12,TRBV12-3/TRBV12-4,TRBJ2-1,TGTGCCAGCAGCGGGATCCCCAATGAGCAGTTCTTC,CASSGIPNEQFF
few,NA,13,TRBV27,TRBJ2-7,TGTGCCAGCAGTTTAAGAAAGCCCTACGAGCAGTACTTC,CASSLRKPYEQYF
NA,TRBD2,17,TRBV28,TRBJ2-2,TGTGCCAGCAGTTTAGGAGGTCTAGCGGGAAAGACCGGGGAGCTGTTTTTT,CASSLGGLAGKTGELFF
NA,TRBD1,15,TRBV4-2,TRBJ1-4,TGTGCCAGCAGCCAAGAAGGGGGCAGGGGTGAAAAACTGTTTTTT,CASSQEGGRGEKLFF
NA,NA,13,TRBV7-9,TRBJ1-2,TGTGCCAGCAGCTTACTAGGTGAATTGGGCTACACCTTC,CASSLLGELGYTF
NA,NA,15,TRBV6-1,TRBJ1-1,TGTGCCAGCAGTGAACGTCCGGGTGGAGGAACTGAAGCTTTCTTT,CASSERPGGGTEAFF
NA,NA,13,TRBV2,TRBJ1-1,TGTGCCAGCAGCGCGACAACACGCCCTGAAGCTTTCTTT,CASSATTRPEAFF
NA,NA,11,TRBV5-6,TRBJ1-6,TGTGCCAGCAGCTCAAATTCACCCCTCCACTTT,CASSSNSPLHF
NA,NA,11,TRBV20-1,TRBJ2-7,TGCAGTGCCCCCGGTACCTACGAGCAGTACTTC,CSAPGTYEQYF
NA,NA,18,TRBV28,TRBJ1-5,TGTGCCAGCAGTCCGTCCCCAGGCTCTTCCTATCGCAATCAGCCCCAGCATTTT,CASSPSPGSSYRNQPQHF
once,NA,14,TRBV19,TRBJ1-4,TGTGCCAGTAGCACAGGGTCTGATAGTGAAAAACTGTTTTTT,CASSTGSDSEKLFF
NA,NA,14,TRBV9,TRBJ1-1,TGTGCCAGCAGCGTAGCTCGGGGGGACACTGAAGCTTTCTTT,CASSVARGDTEAFF
NA,NA,11,TRBV19,TRBJ1-2,TGTGCCAGTTCGGACAGTTATGGCTACACCTTC,CASSDSYGYTF
NA,NA,14,TRBV7-8,TRBJ1-1,TGTGCCAGCAGCTCATCCGGGATCAACACTGAAGCTTTCTTT,CASSSSGINTEAFF
NA,TRBD1,16,TRBV3-1/TRBV3-2,TRBJ1-2,TGTGCCAGCAGCCAAGATTGGGGGACAGCTAACTATGGCTACACCTTC,CASSQDWGTANYGYTF
NA,TRBD1,13,TRBV30,TRBJ1-5,TGTGCCTGGAGGGGCACAGGGGACACGCCCCAGCATTTT,CAWRGTGDTPQHF
few,NA,14,TRBV27,TRBJ1-1,TGTGCCAGCAGTTCACACAGGGAAGTGGCTGAAGCTTTCTTT,CASSSHREVAEAFF
NA,NA,14,TRBV7-3,TRBJ1-1,TGTGCCAGCAGCTCCGCCGGCGGGGCTACTGAAGCTTTCTTT,CASSSAGGATEAFF
NA,NA,13,TRBV2,TRBJ1-5,TGTGCCAGCAATTTATATAGCAATCAGCCCCAGCATTTT,CASNLYSNQPQHF
NA,NA,12,TRBV5-4,TRBJ2-1,TGTGCCAGCAGCTTGGTAGGCGGTGAGCAGTTCTTC,CASSLVGGEQFF
once,NA,14,TRBV7-2,TRBJ2-1,TGTGCCAGCAGCTTTGGGACAAAGACCAATGAGCAGTTCTTC,CASSFGTKTNEQFF
NA,NA,14,TRBV7-2,TRBJ2-5,TGTGCCAGCAGCCCCACTAGGGCCCAAGAGACCCAGTACTTC,CASSPTRAQETQYF
NA,NA,15,TRBV19,TRBJ1-5,TGTGCCAGTAGGTCGGGGGTAGGGGGCAATCAGCCCCAGCATTTT,CASRSGVGGNQPQHF
few,NA,13,TRBV7-2,TRBJ1-3,TGTGCCAGCAGCCAGAGTCAGGGGAACACCATATATTTT,CASSQSQGNTIYF
NA,TRBD2,15,TRBV19,TRBJ2-3,TGTGCCAGTAGTATGCCGGGAGGCCGTGGGGATACGCAGTATTTT,CASSMPGGRGDTQYF
NA,NA,19,TRBV27,TRBJ1-3,TGTGCCAGCAGTTGGTACCAAGGGACTCCCCTTGACTCTGGAAACACCATATATTTT,CASSWYQGTPLDSGNTIYF
NA,TRBD1,17,TRBV5-1,TRBJ2-3,TGCGCCAGCAGCTTGGATAGGACAGGGGTTGGCACAGATACGCAGTATTTT,CASSLDRTGVGTDTQYF
NA,NA,15,TRBV3-1/TRBV3-2,TRBJ1-3,TGTGCCAGCAGCCAATGGGACACCTCTGGAAACACCATATATTTT,CASSQWDTSGNTIYF
NA,TRBD2,16,TRBV27,TRBJ2-1,TGTGCCAGCAGCCTAAATAGCGGGAGGGCCTTAAATGAGCAGTTCTTC,CASSLNSGRALNEQFF
NA,NA,11,TRBV11-3,TRBJ2-1,TGTGCCAGCAGCTTAGTCGATGAGCAGTTCTTC,CASSLVDEQFF
NA,TRBD1,14,TRBV2,TRBJ2-1,TGTGCCAGCAATAGAGGGGACAGATACAATGAGCAGTTCTTC,CASNRGDRYNEQFF
once,NA,14,TRBV28,TRBJ1-3,TGTGCCAGCATCCCTAGGCTGACTGGAAACACCATATATTTT,CASIPRLTGNTIYF